This entry describes one TCR beta chain. Its antigen is not yet known. No qualities accompany the bases; no much larger clone lies one base away. This sample's time point label indicates: baseline before first vaccination. Vaccinee samples came from UK trials COV001 and COV002, including a single-blind randomized controlled phase 2/3 trial of AZD1222 (ChAdOx1 nCoV-19) in healthy adults. Trial participant PBMC samples were collected at day 0 and day 28 after the second dose for TCRbeta chain sequencing. The CDR3 regions of human TCRbeta chains were subjected to immunosequencing. For the original study's pipeline: TCRs in the repertoires were compared against a reference library of SARS-CoV-2-specific TCRs that had been generated with the MIRA antigen-specificity platform. Breadth was defined as the fraction of unique TCRs that were SARS-CoV-2-associated. Depth was defined as the fraction of total T cells that were SARS-CoV-2-associated. Using the MIRA data, each spike-specific TCR was mapped to the spike region that the TCR reacts to and placed in a CD4 or CD8 class. Log10-transformed breadth and depth values were compared by one-way ANOVA with Sidak's multiple comparisons tests. TCRdb holds this immuneACCESS table with in-frame rearrangements only. Some clones are missing; in checked studies, unresolved V genes explain under half, and the rest has no known cause. The V and J calls and clone size were taken over from that table, and D and trimming were inferred from the DNA. This sample gives roughly 160,000 clones in total; roughly nine tenths of them show up just once. The leading ten clones occupy approximately 2% of the sample.

This specimen comes from a study of T cell responses to AZD1222 COVID-19 vaccine (dated by TCRdb to the early 2020s). As for the study more broadly: AZD1222 recipients with second doses at about 4 weeks or about 12 weeks were pooled, because spike-specific TCR depth and breadth did not differ between schedules. Trial participants were enrolled by age into subgroups of 18-55, 56-69 and 70-plus years, and around 150, 29 and 61 TCR-sequenced participants, respectively, were included in these subgroups. A total of approximately 230 trial participants underwent TCR sequencing, of whom some 210 received two doses of AZD1222 and roughly 25 received two doses of the MenACWY control vaccine. Study-wide findings and limitations: Conclusions about previously exposed vaccinees are limited because only five to seven AZD1222 recipients were SARS-CoV-2 seropositive at baseline. The 56-69-year group was small, and its depth increase did not reach significance, likely because of low power. After two AZD1222 doses, both the breadth and the depth of spike-specific TCRs were significantly higher than at day 0 and than in MenACWY recipients. Reportedly, close to half of the unique spike-specific TCRs recognized epitopes lying outside the regions that are mutated in the B.1.351 and B.1.1.7 variants. The vaccine-associated CD4 TCRs covered the entire spike protein, and the dominant responses fell in regions 160-218 and 743-854. Because no day 14 peak-response samples were available, the repertoires could be characterized only after the peak T cell response. Participants were mostly white British, with more females than males. The authors suggested clonal diversity may have been underestimated.

Including cysteine and phenylalanine, the CDR3 has 15 amino acids. Only the CDR3 part of the read is kept: 45 bases, read in frame from the first base. CDR1 and CDR2 were assigned from the germline V gene as MNHEY and SVGAGI. The sample in question was peripheral blood, obtained on day 0 of AZD1222 vaccination. In this chain, TRBV6-5 is recombined with TRBJ1-2; TRBD1 is a possible D gene, resting on 5 matching bases. The sequence was obtained from an adult in good health. The CDR3 has the sequence CATSWGEGTMDGYTF. The DNA reads TGTGCGACATCATGGGGGGAGGGTACGATGGACGGCTACACCTTC.